This passage covers 20 T cell receptor beta chains from one sample sequenced in a study of CD4+ T cells in melanoma. Sequencing used immunoSEQ multiplex PCR; TCRdb keeps in-frame clones, though not all of them. Found here are about 9,600 clones, over 70% of them singletons; the top ten hold less than 30%. What was sequenced was cells from a culture (not recorded whether cultured in vitro). These receptors came from a human donor with melanoma.

The V call is TRBV6-1, the J call TRBJ2-7; D is tentatively TRBD1 or TRBD2 (6 bases each). V lost 2 bases and J 2 bases, leaving 10 bases between the germline ends. The germline gives CDR1 MNHNS, CDR2 SASEGT. The CDR3 extends over 14 amino acids. CDR3 protein: CASSEKGGTYEQYF. The CDR3 coding sequence is TGTGCCAGCAGTGAAAAGGGGGGAACCTACGAGCAGTACTTC.

The chain links TRBV5-1 to TRBJ2-3; D might be TRBD2 (6 bases). The CDR3 runs 16 residues. The ends were cut back, 0 bases at V and 7 bases at J, with 18 bases in the middle. Per the germline V gene, CDR1 is SGHRS and CDR2 is YFSETQ. The CDR3 nucleotides read TGCGCCAGCAGCTTGGCAGGGCTAGCGATGGGGAATACGCAGTATTTT. This sequence encodes CASSLAGLAMGNTQYF.

This clone ranks as medium-sized (0.01 to 0.1%). The chain combines TRBV3-1 (or the pseudogene TRBV3-2) with TRBJ1-5; weak D call: TRBD1 (6 bases). V lost 4 bases and J 7 bases, leaving 26 bases between the germline ends. Germline-derived CDR1 and CDR2 are LGHDT and YNNKEL (reference sequence). This CDR3 has 18 residues. CDR3 sequence: CASSPESPDSPQGQPQHF. The CDR3 bases are TGTGCCAGCAGCCCTGAGAGCCCGGACAGCCCACAAGGGCAGCCCCAGCATTTT.

In DNA form, the CDR3 reads TGTGCCAGCAGCTTAGACAGAGCTTACTACAATGAGCAGTTCTTC. Translation gives CASSLDRAYYNEQFF. The V and J genes are TRBV7-9 and TRBJ2-1, with D uncertain. The CDR3 runs to 15 residues. The germline V and J ends were trimmed by 1 base and 3 bases, with 10 bases remaining between them. Germline lookup yields CDR1 SEHNR and CDR2 FQNEAQ (reference sequence).

The V call is TRBV9, the J call TRBJ2-3; TRBD1 might be the D (6 bases). The CDR3 totals 15 residues. Trimming cost V 0 bases and J 6 bases, with 14 bases left between them. Germline lookup yields CDR1 SGDLS and CDR2 YYNGEE. The DNA for the CDR3 is TGTGCCAGCAGCGTAGTGGGGGCCGGTAGGGATACGCAGTATTTT. Its protein product is CASSVVGAGRDTQYF.

This rearrangement joins TRBV3-1 (or the pseudogene TRBV3-2) to TRBJ1-6; D perhaps matches TRBD1 (5 bases). In germline, CDR1 is LGHDT, CDR2 YNNKEL (reference sequence). This CDR3 spans 19 amino acids. The V gene lost 5 bases and the J gene lost 7 bases, with 27 bases spanning the gap. The CDR3 DNA reads TGTGCCAGCAGCGAAGTCTTTTCAGGAATCCGGGACGGGAATTCACCCCTCCACTTT. This sequence encodes CASSEVFSGIRDGNSPLHF.

The rearrangement links TRBV2 to TRBJ1-5, with D unresolved. CDR1 is SNHLY and CDR2 is FYNNEI in the germline V gene. V lost 1 base and J lost 5, with 6 bases in between. The CDR3 runs to 13 residues. CDR3 bases: TGTGCCAGCAGTGAAGACAGTCATCAGCCCCAGCATTTT. As protein: CASSEDSHQPQHF. The full variable domain, completed using reference TRBV2 and TRBJ1-5, is EPEVTQTPSHQVTQMGQEVILRCVPISNHLYFYWYRQILGQKVEFLVSFYNNEISEKSEIFDDQFSVERPDGSNFTLKIRSTKLEDSAMYFCASSEDSHQPQHFGDGTRLSIL.

The V and J genes are TRBV7-8 and TRBJ1-4; D is perhaps TRBD1 (6 bases). Germline V gene lookup returns CDR1 SGHVS and CDR2 FQNEAQ. The V end was cut by 2 bases, the J end by 2 bases, with 15 bases between. The CDR3 contains 17 residues. The CDR3, as DNA: TGTGCCAGCAGCTTATTCTTCGCGGGGGCCACTAATGAAAAACTGTTTTTT. Its protein product is CASSLFFAGATNEKLFF.

V usage is TRBV18 and J usage is TRBJ2-7, with 7 bases identical to TRBD1. The CDR3 is 14 residues long. CDR1 is KGHSH, CDR2 LQKENI, per germline. V dropped 3 bases and J dropped 3; count of bases not matched to a gene: 5. The CDR3 loop reads CASSPGQVDYEQYF. As DNA, the CDR3 is TGTGCCAGCTCACCTGGACAGGTGGACTACGAGCAGTACTTC.

The CDR3 spells CASSLQGLDEQFF. CDR3 coding DNA: TGTGCCAGCAGCTTGCAGGGGTTGGATGAGCAGTTCTTC. The chain combines TRBV5-6 with TRBJ2-1; D may be TRBD1 (6 bases). The germline V and J ends were trimmed by 1 base and 8 bases, with 10 bases remaining between them. Germline-derived CDR1 and CDR2 are SGHDT and YYEEEE. This CDR3 is 13 amino acids long.

This rearrangement joins TRBV6-5 to TRBJ1-6; possibly TRBD1 for D (6 bases). V lost 7 bases and J 8 bases, leaving 12 bases between the germline ends. The CDR3 covers 13 residues. The germline CDR1 and CDR2 sequences are MNHEY and SVGAGI. CDR3 protein: CASMQQGDSPLHF. CDR3 bases: TGTGCCAGCATGCAACAGGGAGATTCACCCCTCCACTTT.

In its sample, this clone is large (0.1 to 1%). V usage is TRBV11-2 and J usage is TRBJ1-1; possible D gene TRBD1, 5 bases. CDR3 length: 14 residues. V gave up 0 bases and J gave up 11 bases, with 16 bases separating them. The germline CDR1 and CDR2 sequences are SGHAT and FQNNGV. CDR3 amino acids: CASSLDRQIGAAFF. The CDR3 DNA reads TGTGCCAGCAGCTTAGATAGACAGATCGGGGCTGCTTTCTTT.

The CDR3 here is CASSEKGKSQAFF. The CDR3, as DNA: TGTGCCAGCAGTGAGAAGGGGAAATCTCAAGCTTTCTTT. J is TRBJ1-1 and V is TRBV25-1; a weak D match, TRBD1 (5 bases). The CDR3 is 13 residues long. Germline lookup yields CDR1 MGHDK and CDR2 SYGVNS. V dropped 3 bases and J dropped 9 bases, with 14 bases sitting between them. The variable domain in full, with the rest retrieved from reference TRBV25-1 and TRBJ1-1, is EADIYQTPRYLVIGTGKKITLECSQTMGHDKMYWYQQDPGMELHLIHYSYGVNSTEKGDLSSESTVSRIRTEHFPLTLESARPSHTSQYLCASSEKGKSQAFFGQGTRLTVV.

The V and J genes are TRBV3-1 (or the pseudogene TRBV3-2) and TRBJ1-3; D uncertain. V shed 4 bases and J shed 9 bases, with 10 bases lying between them. Germline V gene data show CDR1 as LGHDT and CDR2 as YNNKEL (reference sequence). The CDR3 has 12 residues. This CDR3 is CASSPRGSTIYF. In nucleotides, the CDR3 is TGTGCCAGCAGCCCACGGGGTTCCACCATATATTTT.

The genes are TRBV30 and TRBJ1-3, with a tentative D call TRBD1 (5 bases). The germline CDR1 and CDR2 sequences are GTSNPN and SVGIG (reference sequence). CDR3 length: 20 residues. Trimming removed 5 bases from V and 0 bases from J, with 29 bases in between. CDR3 amino acids: CAWSHPTGRSAGVSGNTIYF. CDR3 nucleotide sequence: TGTGCCTGGTCTCATCCTACGGGACGTAGCGCTGGGGTCTCTGGAAACACCATATATTTT.

This chain connects TRBV5-1 to TRBJ1-1; TRBD1 aligns across 9 bases. This CDR3 has 14 amino acids. Germline CDR1 SGHRS, CDR2 YFSETQ. Germline trimming cut 0 bases from V and 6 bases from J; bases unmatched to any gene: 3. The CDR3 region is CASSLGQGDAEAFF. For the CDR3, the DNA is TGCGCCAGCAGCTTGGGACAGGGGGACGCTGAAGCTTTCTTT. Full variable domain (rest looked up from reference TRBV5-1 and TRBJ1-1): KAGVTQTPRYLIKTRGQQVTLSCSPISGHRSVSWYQQTPGQGLQFLFEYFSETQRNKGNFPGRFSGRQFSNSRSEMNVSTLELGDSALYLCASSLGQGDAEAFFGQGTRLTVV.

V usage is TRBV19 and J usage is TRBJ1-1, with a possible D match to TRBD1 (5 bases). Germline CDR1 reads LNHDA; CDR2 reads SQIVND (reference sequence). The V and J ends lost 7 bases and 2 bases respectively, with 20 bases between them. The CDR3 totals 16 residues. This CDR3 reads CASNSPRRDSNTEAFF. CDR3 nucleotide sequence: TGTGCCAGTAATTCCCCGCGGCGGGACTCAAACACTGAAGCTTTCTTT.

The chain joins TRBV18 to TRBJ2-7; 8 bases match TRBD1. Germline lookup yields CDR1 KGHSH and CDR2 LQKENI. The CDR3 length is 16 residues. Losses at the gene ends were 6 bases for V and 3 bases for J; bases not matched to a gene: 13. The CDR3 coding sequence is TGTGCCAGCTCCCATGGGACAGGCCGACGGGGCTACGAGCAGTACTTC. Translation: CASSHGTGRRGYEQYF.

The chain couples TRBV4-1 to TRBJ1-1; D is unresolved. The V gene lost 4 bases and the J gene lost 1 base, with 10 bases spanning the gap. The CDR3 is 14 residues long. Germline V gene lookup returns CDR1 MGHRA and CDR2 YSYEKL. The CDR3 coding sequence is TGCGCCAGCAGCCCAGTCGGCGGGAACACTGAAGCTTTCTTT. It is translated as CASSPVGGNTEAFF.

The DNA of the CDR3 is TGTGCCAGCAGCCAAGATAGGGGAGGGGAGGACATTCAGTACTTC. It specifies CASSQDRGGEDIQYF. J is TRBJ2-4 and V is TRBV4-2; 7 nucleotides agree with TRBD2. Germline CDR1 reads LGHNA; CDR2 reads YNFKEQ. Unmatched junction bases numbered 7, after V lost 0 bases and J lost 8 bases. The CDR3 is made up of 15 amino acids.